This TCR beta chain comes out of a study of T cells after yellow fever vaccination. This clonotype was seen a few times. The CDR3 loop spans 15 amino acids. Germline V CDR1 and CDR2: DFQATT, SNEGSKA (reference sequence). V was pared by 4 bases and J by 5 bases, with 20 bases between. UMIs were added to TCR cDNA along with a universal primer site when it was made by 5'RACE template switching. TCRdb recomputed calls from the 5' RACE reads with MiXCR, one row per CDR3 protein. The data contain about 320,000 distinct CDR3 sequences, 4% to 5.5% of them seen just once; the ten biggest clones take up 15% to 20%.

The chain combines TRBV20-1 with TRBJ1-1; D is perhaps TRBD1 (6 bases). The receptor was derived from a man aged 18-30 years who received the YFV17D yellow fever vaccine. The source was PBMCs, collected 15 days after the yellow fever booster vaccination. CDR3 residues: CSATQQTTGKTEAFF. The DNA for the CDR3 is TGCAGTGCTACCCAACAAACTACAGGGAAGACTGAAGCTTTCTTT.